Presented here are 8 T cell receptor beta chains from one specimen sequenced in a study of beta chain features in type 1 diabetes (dated by TCRdb to 2016 to 2018). The research as a whole found: In all four CD4+ subsets, TCRB CDR3 length was moderately but significantly shorter in type 1 diabetes patients.

No antigen has been identified for these receptors. The method was the immunoSEQ multiplex PCR assay. All of the isolated RNA was reverse transcribed with the High Capacity cDNA Reverse Transcription Kit, so expressed TCRB transcripts were sequenced. TCRdb stores this immuneACCESS table with in-frame sequences only. Part of the clones is absent; in the studies checked, under half of the shortfall reflects unresolved V genes, and no reason is known for the rest. This sample holds approximately 260,000 clones; about a fifth were observed only once. The top ten clonotypes cover 0.028% of the sample. Specimen: naive CD4+ T cells from blood. The intended sense of this specimen's cell subset or site label: true naive CD4+ T cells. These receptors were collected from a woman aged 40-49 years with type 1 diabetes.

J is TRBJ2-3 and V is TRBV5-4; the D is unclear. The germline gives CDR1 SGHNT, CDR2 YYREEE (reference sequence). V shed 0 bases and J shed 2 bases, with 7 bases lying between them. The CDR3 loop spans 14 amino acids. CDR3 sequence reads: CASSLGLLTDTQYF. DNA of the CDR3: TGTGCCAGCAGCTTGGGACTTCTCACAGATACGCAGTATTTT.

This clone came up a few times. The chain is built from TRBV7-3 and TRBJ2-5, with D unclear. Germline CDR1 reads SGHTA; CDR2 reads FQGTGA. CDR3 size: 13 residues. V lost 2 bases to trimming and J lost 2 bases, with 6 bases between them. This CDR3 is CASSLSGQETQYF. Written as DNA, the CDR3 is TGTGCCAGCAGCTTATCGGGTCAAGAGACCCAGTACTTC.

This chain connects TRBV7-7 to TRBJ2-5; D is unclear. The CDR3 is 14 amino acids. The V and J ends lost 8 bases and 2 bases respectively, with 15 bases between them. Germline V gene sequence: CDR1 SSHAT, CDR2 FNYEAQ (reference sequence). The CDR3: CASSERVAQETQYF. The DNA for the CDR3 is TGTGCCAGCTCCGAACGGGTCGCGCAAGAGACCCAGTACTTC.

The chain employs TRBV9 and TRBJ1-1, with 8 bases that match TRBD1. V shed 4 bases and J 3 bases; nucleotides not matched to a gene: 5. CDR1 and CDR2 from the germline V gene are SGDLS and YYNGEE. This CDR3 is 14 amino acids long. As DNA, the CDR3 is TGTGCCAGCAGCCAGACAGGGGAGTACACTGAAGCTTTCTTT. Its translation is CASSQTGEYTEAFF.

This clone was observed a few times. CDR3 region: CASSLRNTGELFF. For the CDR3, the DNA is TGTGCCAGCAGCCTGAGAAACACCGGGGAGCTGTTTTTT. The V call is TRBV5-4, the J call TRBJ2-2, with D hard to call. This CDR3 has 13 amino acids. The V end lost 4 bases, the J end lost 2 bases, and 6 bases lay between the germline ends. The germline V gene encodes CDR1 SGHNT and CDR2 YYREEE (reference sequence).

The chain couples TRBV29-1 to TRBJ1-3; D is unclear. This CDR3 has 15 amino acids. Germline V CDR1 and CDR2: SQVTM, ANQGSEA. Trimming cost V 0 bases and J 0 bases, with 9 bases left between them. CDR3 nucleotides: TGCAGCGTTGAAGATCTCTCTCTCTCTGGAAACACCATATATTTT. Its translation: CSVEDLSLSGNTIYF.

This clone has just a few counts. V and J are TRBV27 and TRBJ2-3; 7 bases fit TRBD1. This CDR3 is built from 14 residues. Per the germline V gene, CDR1 is MNHEY and CDR2 is SMNVEV (reference sequence). With 4 bases clipped from V and 1 base from J, the junction kept 2 bases outside the gene matches. CDR3 DNA: TGTGCCAGCAGTTCCGGACAGGGCACAGATACGCAGTATTTT. Its protein is CASSSGQGTDTQYF.

V is TRBV4-1 and J is TRBJ2-1; 12 positions agree with TRBD1. Germline V gives CDR1 MGHRA, CDR2 YSYEKL. V was pared by 4 bases and J by 7 bases, with 8 bases of the junction left unmatched. CDR3 length: 16 residues. The CDR3 spells CASSPGQGAGKNEQFF. The CDR3 region has the DNA TGCGCCAGCAGCCCGGGACAGGGGGCGGGGAAAAATGAGCAGTTCTTC.